This T cell receptor beta chain came from a study of blood T cell repertoires in COVID-19. Study-level background: Samples representing acute and convalescent COVID-19 were sourced from the United States, Italy and Spain. PBMCs, B-cell-depleted T cells, or T cells provided the cDNA or gDNA that made up the material.

The germline V gene encodes CDR1 LGHNT and CDR2 FRNRAP. The CDR3 contains 16 residues. Trimming took 5 bases from V and 3 from J, leaving 17 bases between them. In the original analysis: Amplified reference gene primers provided the basis for estimating nucleated cell counts. Profiling relied on immunoSEQ multiplex PCR, and the TCRdb table lists in-frame clones only, not all of them. For V, J and clone size, that table is used; D and trimming come from the DNA. The sample lists fewer than 150,000 clones, 70% to 90% seen once, with over 4% in the top ten. Source material: peripheral blood. The rearrangement uses TRBV12-5 and TRBJ1-5; a weak D match, TRBD1 (6 bases). This receptor was taken from a woman between 50 and 59 years old with acute or convalescent COVID-19. CDR3 nucleotide sequence: TGTGCTAGTGGTCCATTGACCGGGACAAACAATCAGCCCCAGCATTTT. Encoded protein: CASGPLTGTNNQPQHF.